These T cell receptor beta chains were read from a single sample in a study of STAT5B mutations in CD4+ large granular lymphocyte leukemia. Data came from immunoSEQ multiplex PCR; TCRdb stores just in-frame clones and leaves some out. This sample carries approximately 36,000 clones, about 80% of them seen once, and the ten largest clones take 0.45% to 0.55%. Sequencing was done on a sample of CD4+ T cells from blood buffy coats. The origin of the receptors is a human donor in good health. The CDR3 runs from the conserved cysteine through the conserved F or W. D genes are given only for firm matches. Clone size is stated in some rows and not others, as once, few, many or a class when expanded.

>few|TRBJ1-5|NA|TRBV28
TGTGCCAGCAGAGAGGACTGGGGCAATCAGCCCCAGCATTTT
CASREDWGNQPQHF
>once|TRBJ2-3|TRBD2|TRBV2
TGTGCCAGCAGTTCCGCGGGGGTCGATACGCAGTATTTT
CASSSAGVDTQYF
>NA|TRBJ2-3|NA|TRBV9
TGTGCCAGCAGCGTAGAAGGTGAAGATACGCAGTATTTT
CASSVEGEDTQYF
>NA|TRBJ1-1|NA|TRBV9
TGTGCCAGCAGCGTAGGATCACAGAACACTGAAGCTTTCTTT
CASSVGSQNTEAFF
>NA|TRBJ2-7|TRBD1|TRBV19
TGTGCCAGTAGTACCCAGGGGGCTGACTACGAGCAGTACTTC
CASSTQGADYEQYF
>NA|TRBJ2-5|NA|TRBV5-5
TGTGCCAGCAGCGGAACTGATCAAGAGACCCAGTACTTC
CASSGTDQETQYF
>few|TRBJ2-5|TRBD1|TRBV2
TGTGCCAGCAGGGCAGGGGGAGAGACCCAGTACTTC
CASRAGGETQYF
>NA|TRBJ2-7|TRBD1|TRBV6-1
TGTGCCAGCAGTCCTGACAGGGGGCTGACCTACGAGCAGTACTTC
CASSPDRGLTYEQYF
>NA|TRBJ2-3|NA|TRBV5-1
TGCGCCAGCAGCTTGGTCCCCACAGATACGCAGTATTTT
CASSLVPTDTQYF
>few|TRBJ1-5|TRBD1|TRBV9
TGTGCCAGCAGCGCCGGGACAGGAAGCAATCAGCCCCAGCATTTT
CASSAGTGSNQPQHF
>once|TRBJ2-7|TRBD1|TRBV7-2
TGTGCCAGCAGCTTAGCCCAACAGGGGGGACGCTACGAGCAGTACTTC
CASSLAQQGGRYEQYF
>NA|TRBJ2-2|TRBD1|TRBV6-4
TGTGCCAGCAGTTCCGGGACAGGGTACGCGAACACCGGGGAGCTGTTTTTT
CASSSGTGYANTGELFF
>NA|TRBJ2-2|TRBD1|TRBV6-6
TGTGCCAGCAGTTCACAGGACAGGGGGAACACCGGGGAGCTGTTTTTT
CASSSQDRGNTGELFF
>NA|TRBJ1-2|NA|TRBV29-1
TGCAGCGTTGCCCGGGGGGTCTATGGCTACACCTTC
CSVARGVYGYTF
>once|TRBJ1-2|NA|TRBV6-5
TGTGCCAGGAGATTAGACGACAGAATAAACTATGGCTACACCTTC
CARRLDDRINYGYTF
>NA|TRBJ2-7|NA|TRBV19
TGTGCCAGTAGTATGGGGTGGTTTGTGGGTTACGAGCAGTACTTC
CASSMGWFVGYEQYF
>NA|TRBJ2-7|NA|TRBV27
TGTGCCAGCAGACCTACCGGGACCCACATTCTGAGAACCTACGAGCAGTACTTC
CASRPTGTHILRTYEQYF
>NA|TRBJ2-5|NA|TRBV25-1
TGTGCCAGCAGCCGAAGGGTGGTTTGGCAAGAGACCCAGTACTTC
CASSRRVVWQETQYF
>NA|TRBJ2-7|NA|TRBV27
TGTGCCAGCAGTCCAGAACCCGGGACATCTAAGGGGTCCTACGAGCAGTACTTC
CASSPEPGTSKGSYEQYF
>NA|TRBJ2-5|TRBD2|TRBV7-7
TGTGCCAGCAGCCCGAGTACTAGCGGGGGGGGAGAGACCCAGTACTTC
CASSPSTSGGGETQYF
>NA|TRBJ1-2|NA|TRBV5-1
TGCGCCAGCAGCTTGGTTGGGGATGGCTACACCTTC
CASSLVGDGYTF
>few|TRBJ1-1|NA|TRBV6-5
TGTGCCAGCAAAACACTCGCTGAAGCTTTCTTT
CASKTLAEAFF
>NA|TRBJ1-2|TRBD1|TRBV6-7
TGTGCCAGCAGTAAATTAGACAGGGACATACCGGGCTATGGCTACACCTTC
CASSKLDRDIPGYGYTF
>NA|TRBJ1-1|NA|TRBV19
TGTGCCAGTAGTATTGAGGGTATGAACACTGAAGCTTTCTTT
CASSIEGMNTEAFF
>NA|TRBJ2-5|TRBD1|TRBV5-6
TGTGCCAGCAGCTGGGGAGGGACAGGGGGCGGAGAGACCCAGTACTTC
CASSWGGTGGGETQYF
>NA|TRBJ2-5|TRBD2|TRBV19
TGTGCCAGTAGTATAGCAGGCGCGGGAGTGAGAGAGACCCAGTACTTC
CASSIAGAGVRETQYF
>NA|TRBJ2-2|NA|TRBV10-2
TGCGCCAGCAGCGGTGACAGTCCCCACACCGGGGAGCTGTTTTTT
CASSGDSPHTGELFF
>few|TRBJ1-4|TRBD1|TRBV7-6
TGTGCCAGCAGCCAAACGGGACAGATTAATGAAAAACTGTTTTTT
CASSQTGQINEKLFF
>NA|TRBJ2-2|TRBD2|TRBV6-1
TGTGCCAGCAGGGGACTAGCGGGGGGTACCGGGGAGCTGTTTTTT
CASRGLAGGTGELFF
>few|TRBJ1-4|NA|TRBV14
TGTGCCAGCAGCCAAGATCGGGCAGGGTGGGAAAAACTGTTTTTT
CASSQDRAGWEKLFF
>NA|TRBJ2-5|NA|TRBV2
TGTGCCAGCAGTGAAGCTCCCGGGACGTTAGGGGAGACCCAGTACTTC
CASSEAPGTLGETQYF
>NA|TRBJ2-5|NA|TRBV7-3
TGTGCCAGCAGCTTAAACGTGGGAGCAGAGACCCAGTACTTC
CASSLNVGAETQYF
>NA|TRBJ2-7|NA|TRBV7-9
TGTGCCAGCAGCACTTGGATCCACGAGCAGTACTTC
CASSTWIHEQYF
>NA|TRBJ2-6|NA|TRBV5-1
TGCGCCAGCAGCGACTACGTCGGCTCCGGGGCCAACGTCCTGACTTTC
CASSDYVGSGANVLTF
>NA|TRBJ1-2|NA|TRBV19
TGTGCCAGTAGTATAACAGGTGACAACTATGGCTACACCTTC
CASSITGDNYGYTF
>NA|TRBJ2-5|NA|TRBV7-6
TGTGCCAGCAGCTTAGATACCGGCCAAGAGACCCAGTACTTC
CASSLDTGQETQYF
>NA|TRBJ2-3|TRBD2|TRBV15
TGTGCCACCAGCGGAGGGCGGGGGGCTGGAGATACGCAGTATTTT
CATSGGRGAGDTQYF
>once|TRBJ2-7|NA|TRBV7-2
TGTGCCAGCAGCTTATGGGACGGTGGGAACGAGCAGTACTTC
CASSLWDGGNEQYF
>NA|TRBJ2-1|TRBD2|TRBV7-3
TGTGCCAGCAGCCCAGGCGGGAGCTCCTACAATGAGCAGTTCTTC
CASSPGGSSYNEQFF
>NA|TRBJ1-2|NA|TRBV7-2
TGTGCCAGCAGCTTACGGGGCCGTGGCTACACCTTC
CASSLRGRGYTF
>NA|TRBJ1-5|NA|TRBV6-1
TGTGCCAGCAGTCGCTCAGACAGCTACAATCAGCCCCAGCATTTT
CASSRSDSYNQPQHF
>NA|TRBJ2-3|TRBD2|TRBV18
TGTGCCAGCTCACTCCTTAGCGGGAGTGGGGGATCGGGGTTCACAGATACGCAGTATTTT
CASSLLSGSGGSGFTDTQYF
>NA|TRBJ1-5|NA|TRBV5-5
TGTGCCAGCAGCCCCTCCGGGGAACAGCCCCAGCATTTT
CASSPSGEQPQHF
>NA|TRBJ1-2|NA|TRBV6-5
TGTGCCAGCAGGACAGGAACCCTTCTTGGCTACACCTTC
CASRTGTLLGYTF
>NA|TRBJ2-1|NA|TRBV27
TGTGCCAGCAGGCTAGGCGGGACATCCGCATGGGAGCAGTTCTTC
CASRLGGTSAWEQFF
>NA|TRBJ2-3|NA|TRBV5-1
TGCGCCAGCAGCTTACTCAGCACAGATACGCAGTATTTT
CASSLLSTDTQYF
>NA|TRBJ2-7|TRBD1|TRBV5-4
TGTGCCAGCAGCTTGGCGGGACAGGGCACCTACGAGCAGTACTTC
CASSLAGQGTYEQYF
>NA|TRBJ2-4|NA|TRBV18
TGTGCCAGCTCACCACCTGGTGTGGCCCTTACCAAAAACATTCAGTACTTC
CASSPPGVALTKNIQYF
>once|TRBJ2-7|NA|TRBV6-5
TGTGCCAGCAGGGGACCGGGGAGCGAGCAGTACTTC
CASRGPGSEQYF
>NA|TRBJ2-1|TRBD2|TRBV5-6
TGTGCCAGCAGCCAAGGACTAGCGTCCGATGAGCAGTTCTTC
CASSQGLASDEQFF
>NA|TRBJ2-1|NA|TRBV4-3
TGCGCCAGCAGCCAAGATGAGGGCGCCCTTAGAACCATATTCTTC
CASSQDEGALRTIFF
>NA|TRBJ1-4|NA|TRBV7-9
TGTGCCAGCAGGCTCTCCGGGGCCCCTTGGGGAGAAAAACTGTTTTTT
CASRLSGAPWGEKLFF
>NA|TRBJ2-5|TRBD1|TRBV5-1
TGCGCCAGCAGCTTGGGGACAGGGAGGGAGACCCAGTACTTC
CASSLGTGRETQYF
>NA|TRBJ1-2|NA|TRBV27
TGTGCCAGCAGTTTTAACAGGGAGTATGGCTACACCTTC
CASSFNREYGYTF